Each of the 14 T cell receptor beta chains below was sequenced from the same sample in a study of T cell repertoires in cytomegalovirus infection. In TCRdb, the reads were re-called with MiXCR into one record per CDR3 protein. The top ten clones hold approximately 13% of a sample with about 490,000 distinct CDR3 sequences, approximately 25% of them seen once. What was sequenced was PBMCs. The receptor source for this set is a human donor in good health (CMV status not recorded). Some clones in this sample may be carry-over from other donors' samples.

The chain joins TRBV28 to TRBJ2-7; D is unclear. The CDR3 loop spans 12 amino acids. V dropped 5 bases and J dropped 4 bases, with 9 bases sitting between them. Germline CDR1 is MDHEN and CDR2 is SYDVKM. This chain's CDR3 is CASSPLGYEQYV. The CDR3 DNA reads as TGTGCCAGCAGTCCCCTGGGGTACGAGCAGTACGTC.

In its sample, this clonotype was seen a few times. The CDR3 loop is CASSRWTGGGPYNEQFF. Here the CDR3 DNA reads TGTGCCAGCAGCCGTTGGACAGGCGGGGGTCCTTACAATGAGCAGTTCTTC. The gene calls are TRBV12-3 or TRBV12-4 and TRBJ2-1; possibly TRBD1 or TRBD2 for D (7 bases each). V was trimmed by 6 bases and J by 4 bases, leaving 22 bases between them. The CDR3 sequence is 17 residues long.

The rearrangement joins TRBV7-8 to TRBJ2-1; 11 positions agree with TRBD2. Germline assignment: CDR1 SGHVS and CDR2 FQNEAQ. J gave up 0 bases and V 1 base, and 2 bases lay outside the gene matches. This CDR3 comprises 17 residues. CDR3 loop: CASSLGLAGYSYNEQFF. As DNA, the CDR3 is TGTGCCAGCAGCTTAGGACTAGCGGGATACTCCTACAATGAGCAGTTCTTC.

This rearrangement joins TRBV14 to TRBJ1-2; TRBD1 agrees at 10 bases. From germline, CDR1 is SGHDN and CDR2 FVKESK. The junction had 3 bases not matched to a gene; V was cut back by 4 bases and J by 7 bases. The CDR3 covers 13 residues. The CDR3 bases are TGTGCCAGCAGCCCTAGGACAGGGGGTGGCTACACCTTC. Protein product: CASSPRTGGGYTF.

CDR3 protein: CASSLSEGTANTEAFF. The CDR3 DNA reads TGTGCCAGCAGCCTAAGCGAGGGGACGGCGAACACTGAAGCTTTCTTT. The V and J genes are TRBV14 and TRBJ1-1; perhaps TRBD1 as D (5 bases). The V gene lost 4 bases and the J gene lost 1 base, with 16 bases spanning the gap. CDR3 length: 16 amino acids. CDR1 is SGHDN, CDR2 FVKESK, per germline.

This clonotype has only a few counts. The V and J genes are TRBV20-1 and TRBJ2-1; the match to TRBD2 covers 14 bases. V shed 8 bases, J shed 0 bases, and the junction held 6 bases outside the gene matches. Germline CDR1 is DFQATT and CDR2 is SNEGSKA (reference sequence). The length of the CDR3 is 16 residues. Here the CDR3 reads CSLGLAGGSSYNEQFF. CDR3 bases: TGCAGTCTCGGACTAGCGGGAGGCAGCTCCTACAATGAGCAGTTCTTC.

The J gene is TRBJ2-5, the V gene TRBV7-2; TRBD2 agrees at 10 bases. Per the germline V gene, CDR1 is SGHTA and CDR2 is FQGNSA. Germline trimming cut 3 bases from V and 5 bases from J; bases unmatched to any gene: 6. The CDR3 contains 15 residues. The CDR3 nucleotides read TGTGCCAGCAGCTTCGGACTAGCGGTGAAGGAGACCCAGTACTTC. Its translation is CASSFGLAVKETQYF. Combining the CDR3 with reference TRBV7-2 and TRBJ2-5 gives the whole variable domain GAGVSQSPSNKVTEKGKDVELRCDPISGHTALYWYRQSLGQGLEFLIYFQGNSAPDKSGLPSDRFSAERTGGSVSTLTIQRTQQEDSAVYLCASSFGLAVKETQYFGPGTRLLVL.

This clonotype showed up just a few times. The chain links TRBV7-9 to TRBJ2-3; 7 nucleotides agree with TRBD2. The CDR3 length is 15 residues. Per germline, CDR1 SEHNR and CDR2 FQNEAQ (reference sequence). The junction had 4 bases not matched to a gene; V was cut back by 4 bases and J by 0 bases. The CDR3 reads CASSYQAGSTDTQYF. The CDR3 DNA reads TGTGCCAGCAGCTATCAAGCGGGAAGCACAGATACGCAGTATTTT.

This clonotype was counted only a few times. This chain connects TRBV10-3 to TRBJ1-1; D ambiguous. V was clipped by 0 bases and J by 8 bases, with 13 bases between them. Germline-derived CDR1 and CDR2 are ENHRY and SYGVKD. The length of the CDR3 is 14 residues. The CDR3 here is CAISESPRGIEAFF. In DNA, the CDR3 is TGTGCCATCAGTGAGTCCCCTCGGGGTATAGAAGCTTTCTTT.

The V call is TRBV25-1, the J call TRBJ2-1, with D perhaps being TRBD1 or TRBD2 (5 bases each). The CDR3 runs 16 residues. Trimming took 1 base from V and 9 from J, leaving 19 bases between them. The V gene's germline CDR1 is MGHDK and CDR2 SYGVNS. CDR3 bases: TGTGCCAGCAGTGAATCTGGGGCTAGCAGGTCTCCTGAGCAGTTCTTC. This encodes CASSESGASRSPEQFF.

The chain uses TRBV7-6 and TRBJ2-7, with D hard to call. The ends were cut back, 5 bases at V and 6 bases at J, with 11 bases in the middle. The CDR3 contains 12 residues. From germline, CDR1 is SGHVS and CDR2 FNYEAQ. The CDR3 is CASSADPLEQYF. CDR3 in DNA: TGTGCCAGCAGCGCCGACCCTCTCGAGCAGTACTTC.

The V gene is TRBV4-1, the J gene TRBJ1-2; D uncertain. This CDR3 contains 13 residues. Germline CDR1 and CDR2: MGHRA and YSYEKL. V was clipped by 0 bases and J by 4 bases, with 6 bases between them. CDR3 residues: CASSQEGLYGYTF. CDR3 nucleotide sequence: TGCGCCAGCAGCCAAGAAGGGCTCTATGGCTACACCTTC.

The V call is TRBV7-8, the J call TRBJ2-1; D unresolved. V lost 4 bases and J 9 bases, leaving 13 bases between the germline ends. This CDR3 has 13 amino acids. CDR1 and CDR2 (germline): SGHVS, FQNEAQ. The CDR3 DNA reads as TGTGCCAGCAGCTACACAAGGCCCCGTGAGCAGTTCTTC. Its protein is CASSYTRPREQFF. Variable domain in full (rest from reference TRBV7-8 and TRBJ2-1): GAGVSQSPRYKVAKRGQDVALRCDPISGHVSLFWYQQALGQGPEFLTYFQNEAQLDKSGLPSDRFFAERPEGSVSTLKIQRTQQEDSAVYLCASSYTRPREQFFGPGTRLTVL.

V gene TRBV28 combines with J gene TRBJ1-3, with D possibly being TRBD1 (6 bases). The CDR3 extends over 19 amino acids. Germline assignment: CDR1 MDHEN and CDR2 SYDVKM. Trimming shortened V by 5 bases and J by 0 bases, and 23 bases separated the two germline ends. CDR3 in amino acids: CASSPWTRQRGSSGNTIYF. The CDR3 bases are TGTGCCAGCAGTCCGTGGACGCGGCAGAGGGGGAGCTCTGGAAACACCATATATTTT.